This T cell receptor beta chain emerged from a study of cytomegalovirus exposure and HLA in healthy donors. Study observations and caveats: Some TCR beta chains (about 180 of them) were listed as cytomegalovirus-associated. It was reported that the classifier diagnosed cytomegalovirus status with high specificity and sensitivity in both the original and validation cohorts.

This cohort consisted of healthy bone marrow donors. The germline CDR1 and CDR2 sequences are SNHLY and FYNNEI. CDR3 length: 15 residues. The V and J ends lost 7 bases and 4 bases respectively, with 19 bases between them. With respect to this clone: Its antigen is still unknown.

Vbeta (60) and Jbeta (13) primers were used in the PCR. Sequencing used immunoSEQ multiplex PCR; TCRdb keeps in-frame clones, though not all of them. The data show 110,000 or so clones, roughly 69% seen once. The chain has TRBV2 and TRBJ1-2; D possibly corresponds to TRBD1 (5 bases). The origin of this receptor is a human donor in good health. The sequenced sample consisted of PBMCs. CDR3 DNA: TGTGCCAGCACCCCCCGGTCCCAGGGTAGCTATGGCTACACCTTC. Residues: CASTPRSQGSYGYTF.